The present T cell receptor (beta chain) was sequenced within a study of Graves' ophthalmopathy and Graves' hyperthyroidism. Beta-chain TCR CDR3 regions were amplified from RNA transcripts. First-round RT-PCR employed HTBI primers, with a second-round multiplex PCR after it. TCRdb recomputed calls from the multiplex PCR reads with MiXCR, one row per CDR3 protein. The table has more than 550,000 distinct CDR3 sequences, roughly 41% seen once. The length of the CDR3 is 13 residues. With 4 bases removed from V and 11 bases from J, the gap between germline ends came to 18 bases. The germline CDR1 and CDR2 sequences are SQVTM and ANQGSEA.

What was sequenced was peripheral blood. The chain carries TRBV29-1 and TRBJ1-5; D is undetermined. This TCR derives from an adult man with Graves' ophthalmopathy. This CDR3 reads CSVGTAYQETQHF. The CDR3 DNA follows: TGCAGCGTTGGAACAGCGTACCAAGAGACCCAGCATTTT.